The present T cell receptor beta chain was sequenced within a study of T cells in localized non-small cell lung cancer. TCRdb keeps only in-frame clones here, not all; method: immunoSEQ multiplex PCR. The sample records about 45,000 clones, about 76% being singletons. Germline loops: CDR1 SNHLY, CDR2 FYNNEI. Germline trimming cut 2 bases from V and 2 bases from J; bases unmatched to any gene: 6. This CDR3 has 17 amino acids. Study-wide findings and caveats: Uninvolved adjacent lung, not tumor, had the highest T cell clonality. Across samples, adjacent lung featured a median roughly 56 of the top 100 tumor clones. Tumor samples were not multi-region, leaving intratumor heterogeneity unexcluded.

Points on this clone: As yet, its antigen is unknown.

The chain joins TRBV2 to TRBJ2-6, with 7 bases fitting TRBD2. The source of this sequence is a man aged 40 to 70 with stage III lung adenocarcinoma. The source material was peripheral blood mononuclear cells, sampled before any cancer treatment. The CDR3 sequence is CASSERSRGAGANVLTF. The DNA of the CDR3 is TGTGCCAGCAGTGAAAGGTCTCGGGGGGCTGGGGCCAACGTCCTGACTTTC. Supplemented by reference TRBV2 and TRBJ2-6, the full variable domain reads EPEVTQTPSHQVTQMGQEVILRCVPISNHLYFYWYRQILGQKVEFLVSFYNNEISEKSEIFDDQFSVERPDGSNFTLKIRSTKLEDSAMYFCASSERSRGAGANVLTFGAGSRLTVL.